This T cell receptor beta chain was captured by sequencing in a study of blood T cell repertoires in COVID-19. Study summary: Whether acute or convalescent, the COVID-19 samples came from the United States, Italy and Spain.

The CDR3 totals 13 residues. Trimming pared 0 bases from V and 12 bases from J, leaving 12 bases between. Germline CDR1 is KGHSH and CDR2 is LQKENI. Libraries were prepared by immunoSEQ multiplex PCR; TCRdb keeps only in-frame clonotypes and omits some of them. There are over 75,000 clones in the sample; 70% to 90% occur only once, and approximately 2% lies in the top ten. This clonotype originated in a man in his fifties with COVID-19, enrolled during active disease. Input material: peripheral blood. The rearrangement uses TRBV18 and TRBJ2-1; tentatively, D is TRBD2 (5 bases). CDR3 in amino acids: CASSPPPGEGQFF. The CDR3, as DNA: TGTGCCAGCTCACCACCGCCCGGGGAAGGGCAGTTCTTC.